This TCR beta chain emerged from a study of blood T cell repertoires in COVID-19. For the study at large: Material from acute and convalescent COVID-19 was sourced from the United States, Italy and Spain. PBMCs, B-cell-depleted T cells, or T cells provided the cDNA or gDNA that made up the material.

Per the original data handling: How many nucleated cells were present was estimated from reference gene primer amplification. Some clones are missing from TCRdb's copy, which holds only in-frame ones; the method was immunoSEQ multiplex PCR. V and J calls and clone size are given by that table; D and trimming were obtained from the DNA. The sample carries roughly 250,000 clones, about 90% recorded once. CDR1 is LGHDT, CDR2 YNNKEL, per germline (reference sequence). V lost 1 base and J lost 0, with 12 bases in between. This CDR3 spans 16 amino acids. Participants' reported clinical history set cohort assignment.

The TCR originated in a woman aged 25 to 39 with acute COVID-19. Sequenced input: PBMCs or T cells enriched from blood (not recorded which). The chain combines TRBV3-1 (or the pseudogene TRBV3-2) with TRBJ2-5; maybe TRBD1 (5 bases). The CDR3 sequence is CASSQAIVTDQETQYF. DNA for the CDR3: TGTGCCAGCAGCCAAGCAATCGTGACAGACCAAGAGACCCAGTACTTC.